Sequencing of this TCR beta chain was carried out in a study of metastatic and nonmetastatic thyroid tumors. Study-level background: For malignant and benign thyroid patients, tumor or nodule tissue and blood were the sources whose repertoires were compared. Study findings and constraints: Compared with benign nodules, malignant thyroid tumors were reported to have significantly higher TCR beta diversity in both blood and tumor.

Study processing details: CDR3 was compared across clinicopathological groups, and the resulting differences were used to build a distant-metastasis classifier for papillary thyroid cancer. TCRdb re-called the PCR reads via MiXCR. What appears here as the V and J calls and clone size reflects TCRdb's work, not the paper's. The table has over 30,000 clones, roughly 6.8% seen once. The CDR3 length is 16 residues. Nobody among the patients had been given any treatment before thyroid surgery. This clone has just a few counts. Its antigen is unidentified. This may arise from a read error, as a much more abundant clone is one base away.

This sequence was found in a female donor with papillary thyroid cancer or a benign thyroid nodule (not recorded which). Some clones in this sample may be carry-over from other donors' samples. V is TRBV12-3 or TRBV12-4 and J is TRBJ2-5; 7 nucleotides line up with TRBD2. Sequenced: blood. The CDR3 loop reads CVSSSPGWGGRETQYF. In DNA, the CDR3 is TGTGTCAGCAGCTCCCCCGGTTGGGGCGGGAGAGAGACCCAGTACTTC.